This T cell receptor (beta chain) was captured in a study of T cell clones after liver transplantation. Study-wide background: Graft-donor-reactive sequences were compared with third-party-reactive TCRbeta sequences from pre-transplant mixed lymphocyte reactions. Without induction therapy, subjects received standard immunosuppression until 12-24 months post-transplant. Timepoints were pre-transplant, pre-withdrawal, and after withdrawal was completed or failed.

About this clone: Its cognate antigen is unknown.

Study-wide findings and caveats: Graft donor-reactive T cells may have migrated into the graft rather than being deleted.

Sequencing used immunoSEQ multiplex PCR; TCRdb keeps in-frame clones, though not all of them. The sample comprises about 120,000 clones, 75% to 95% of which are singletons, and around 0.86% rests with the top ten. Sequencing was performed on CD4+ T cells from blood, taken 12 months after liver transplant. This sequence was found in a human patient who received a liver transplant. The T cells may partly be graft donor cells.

The chain's CDR3 is CASSHGGLKGPPGGNIQYF. The CDR3 nucleotides are TGCGCCAGCAGCCACGGGGGGCTTAAGGGCCCCCCCGGGGGTAACATTCAGTACTTC. The chain is built from TRBV4-1 and TRBJ2-4; D perhaps matches TRBD2 (7 bases). The germline V and J ends were trimmed by 3 bases and 7 bases, with 28 bases remaining between them. This CDR3 has 19 residues. Germline V lookup: CDR1 MGHRA, CDR2 YSYEKL.